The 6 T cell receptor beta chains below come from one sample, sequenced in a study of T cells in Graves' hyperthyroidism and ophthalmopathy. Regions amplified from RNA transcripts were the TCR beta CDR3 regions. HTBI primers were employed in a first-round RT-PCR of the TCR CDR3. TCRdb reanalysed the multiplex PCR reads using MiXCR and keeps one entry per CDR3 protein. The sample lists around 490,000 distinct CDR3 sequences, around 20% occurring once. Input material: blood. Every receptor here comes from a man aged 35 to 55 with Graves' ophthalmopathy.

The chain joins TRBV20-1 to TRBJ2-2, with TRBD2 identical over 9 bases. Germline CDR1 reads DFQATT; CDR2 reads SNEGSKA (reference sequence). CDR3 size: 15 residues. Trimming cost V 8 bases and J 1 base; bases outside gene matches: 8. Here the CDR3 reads CSSSLLAGNTGELFF. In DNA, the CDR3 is TGCAGTTCATCCTTACTAGCGGGGAACACCGGGGAGCTGTTTTTT.

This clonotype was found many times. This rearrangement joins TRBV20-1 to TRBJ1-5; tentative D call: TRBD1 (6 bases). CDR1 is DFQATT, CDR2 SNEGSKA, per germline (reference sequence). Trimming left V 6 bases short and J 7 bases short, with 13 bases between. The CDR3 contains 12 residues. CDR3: CSAVGGDQPQHF. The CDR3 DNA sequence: TGCAGTGCCGTAGGGGGGGACCAGCCCCAGCATTTT.

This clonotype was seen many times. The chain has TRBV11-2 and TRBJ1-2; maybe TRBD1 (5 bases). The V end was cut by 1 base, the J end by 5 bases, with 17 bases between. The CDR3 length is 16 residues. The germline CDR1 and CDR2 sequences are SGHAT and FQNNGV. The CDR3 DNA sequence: TGTGCCAGCAGCTTAGTAGGGGTCCGCTCTCCTTATGGCTACACCTTC. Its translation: CASSLVGVRSPYGYTF. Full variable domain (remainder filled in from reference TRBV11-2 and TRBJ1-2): EAGVAQSPRYKIIEKRQSVAFWCNPISGHATLYWYQQILGQGPKLLIQFQNNGVVDDSQLPKDRFSAERLKGVDSTLKIQPAKLEDSAVYLCASSLVGVRSPYGYTFGSGTRLTVV.

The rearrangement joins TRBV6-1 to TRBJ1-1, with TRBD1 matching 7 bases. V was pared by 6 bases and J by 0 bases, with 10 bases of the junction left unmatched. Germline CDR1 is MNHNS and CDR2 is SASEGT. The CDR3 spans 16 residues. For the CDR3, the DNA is TGTGCCAGCAGCATAGGGGGCAATTTCTTGAACACTGAAGCTTTCTTT. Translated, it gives CASSIGGNFLNTEAFF.

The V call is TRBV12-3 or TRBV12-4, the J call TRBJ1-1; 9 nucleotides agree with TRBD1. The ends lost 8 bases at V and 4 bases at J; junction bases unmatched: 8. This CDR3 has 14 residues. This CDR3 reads CASCSGQGVTEAFF. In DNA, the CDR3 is TGTGCCAGCTGCTCGGGACAGGGAGTCACTGAAGCTTTCTTT.

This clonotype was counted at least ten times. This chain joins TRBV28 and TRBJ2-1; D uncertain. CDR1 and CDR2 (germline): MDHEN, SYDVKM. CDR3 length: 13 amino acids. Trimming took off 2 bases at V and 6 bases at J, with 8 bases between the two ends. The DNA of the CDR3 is TGTGCCAGCAGTTTAACCAGCTTCAATGAGCAGTTCTTC. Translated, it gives CASSLTSFNEQFF.